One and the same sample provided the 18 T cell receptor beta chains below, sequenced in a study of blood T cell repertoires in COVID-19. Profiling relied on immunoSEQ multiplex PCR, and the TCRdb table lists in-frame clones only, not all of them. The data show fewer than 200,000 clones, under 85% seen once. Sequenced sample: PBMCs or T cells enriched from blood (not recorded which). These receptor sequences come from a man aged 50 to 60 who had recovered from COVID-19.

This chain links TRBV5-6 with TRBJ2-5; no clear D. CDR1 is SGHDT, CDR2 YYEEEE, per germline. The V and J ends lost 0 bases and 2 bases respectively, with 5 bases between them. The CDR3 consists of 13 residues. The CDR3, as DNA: TGTGCCAGCAGCTTGGTGGCTCAAGAGACCCAGTACTTC. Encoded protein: CASSLVAQETQYF.

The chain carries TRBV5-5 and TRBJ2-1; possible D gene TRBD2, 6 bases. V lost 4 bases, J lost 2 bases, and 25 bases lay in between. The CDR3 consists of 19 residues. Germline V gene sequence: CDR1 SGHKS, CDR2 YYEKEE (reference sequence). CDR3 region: CASSRGTQGGSVPYNEQFF. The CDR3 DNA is TGTGCCAGCAGCCGCGGGACGCAGGGAGGATCGGTACCCTACAATGAGCAGTTCTTC.

DNA for the CDR3: TGTGCCAGCAGCCCCGCTAGTGCCTCCTACGAGCAGTACTTC. Translated: CASSPASASYEQYF. V usage is TRBV6-5 and J usage is TRBJ2-7; no definite D call. Germline V gives CDR1 MNHEY, CDR2 SVGAGI. The V end was cut by 6 bases, the J end by 0 bases, with 12 bases between. This CDR3 has 14 residues.

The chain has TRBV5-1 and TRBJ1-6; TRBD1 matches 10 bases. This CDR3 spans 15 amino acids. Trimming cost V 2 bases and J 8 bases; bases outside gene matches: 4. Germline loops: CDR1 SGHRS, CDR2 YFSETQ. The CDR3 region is CASSLRTGGDSPLHF. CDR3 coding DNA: TGCGCCAGCAGCTTACGGACAGGGGGAGATTCACCCCTCCACTTT.

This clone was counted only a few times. CDR3 protein: CASSLVRDRDLYGYTF. CDR3 coding DNA: TGTGCCAGCAGTTTAGTGCGGGACAGGGATCTCTATGGCTACACCTTC. This chain joins TRBV28 and TRBJ1-2; 9 positions agree with TRBD1. The CDR3 is made up of 16 amino acids. Trimming removed 2 bases from V and 4 bases from J; junction bases left unmatched: 8. Germline V gene data show CDR1 as MDHEN and CDR2 as SYDVKM.

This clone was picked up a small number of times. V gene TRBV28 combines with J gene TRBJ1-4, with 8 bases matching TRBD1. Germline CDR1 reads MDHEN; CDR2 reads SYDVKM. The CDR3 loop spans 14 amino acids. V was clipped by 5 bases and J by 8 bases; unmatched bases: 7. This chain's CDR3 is CASSPDRAREKLFF. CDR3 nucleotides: TGTGCCAGCAGTCCGGACAGGGCCAGGGAAAAACTGTTTTTT.

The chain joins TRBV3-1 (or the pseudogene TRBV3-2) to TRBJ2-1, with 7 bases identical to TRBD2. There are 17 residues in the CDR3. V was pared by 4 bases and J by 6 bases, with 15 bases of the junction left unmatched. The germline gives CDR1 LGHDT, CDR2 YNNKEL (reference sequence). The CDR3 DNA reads TGTGCCAGCAGCCCCCGGTCGGGCGGGAGATGGGGCAATGAGCAGTTCTTC. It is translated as CASSPRSGGRWGNEQFF.

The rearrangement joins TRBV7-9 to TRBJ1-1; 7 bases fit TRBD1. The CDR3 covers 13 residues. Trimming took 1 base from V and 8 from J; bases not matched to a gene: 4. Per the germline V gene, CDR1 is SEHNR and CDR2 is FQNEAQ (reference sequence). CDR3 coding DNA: TGTGCCAGCAGCTTAGAGGCGGGACAGGAAGCTTTCTTT. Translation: CASSLEAGQEAFF. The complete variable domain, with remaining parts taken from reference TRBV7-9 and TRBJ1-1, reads DTGVSQNPRHKITKRGQNVTFRCDPISEHNRLYWYRQTLGQGPEFLTYFQNEAQLEKSRLLSDRFSAERPKGSFSTLEIQRTEQGDSAMYLCASSLEAGQEAFFGQGTRLTVV.

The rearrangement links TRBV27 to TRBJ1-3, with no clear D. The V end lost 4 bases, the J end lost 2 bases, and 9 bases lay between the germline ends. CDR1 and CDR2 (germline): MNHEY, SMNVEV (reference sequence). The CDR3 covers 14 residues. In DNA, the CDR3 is TGTGCCAGCAGTTGGACCGGGGCTGGAAACACCATATATTTT. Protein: CASSWTGAGNTIYF.

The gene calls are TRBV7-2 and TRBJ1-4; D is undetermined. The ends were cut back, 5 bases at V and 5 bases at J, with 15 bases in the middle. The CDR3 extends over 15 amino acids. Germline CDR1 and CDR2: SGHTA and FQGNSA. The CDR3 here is CASSPNTGRNEKLFF. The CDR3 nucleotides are TGTGCCAGCAGCCCCAACACGGGAAGAAATGAAAAACTGTTTTTT.

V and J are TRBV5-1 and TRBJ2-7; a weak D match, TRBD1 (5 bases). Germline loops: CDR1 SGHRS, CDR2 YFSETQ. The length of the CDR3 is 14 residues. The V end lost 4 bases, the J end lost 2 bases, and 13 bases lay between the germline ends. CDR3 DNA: TGCGCCAGCAGCCCAAGTGCAGGGCCCTACGAGCAGTACTTC. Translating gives CASSPSAGPYEQYF. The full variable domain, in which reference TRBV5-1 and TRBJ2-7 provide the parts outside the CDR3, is KAGVTQTPRYLIKTRGQQVTLSCSPISGHRSVSWYQQTPGQGLQFLFEYFSETQRNKGNFPGRFSGRQFSNSRSEMNVSTLELGDSALYLCASSPSAGPYEQYFGPGTRLTVT.

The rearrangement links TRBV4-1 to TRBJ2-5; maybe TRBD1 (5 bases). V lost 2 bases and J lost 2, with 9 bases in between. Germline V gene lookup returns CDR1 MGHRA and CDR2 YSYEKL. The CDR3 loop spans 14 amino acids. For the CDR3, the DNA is TGCGCCAGCAGCCAATCGAAGGGGCAAGAGACCCAGTACTTC. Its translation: CASSQSKGQETQYF.

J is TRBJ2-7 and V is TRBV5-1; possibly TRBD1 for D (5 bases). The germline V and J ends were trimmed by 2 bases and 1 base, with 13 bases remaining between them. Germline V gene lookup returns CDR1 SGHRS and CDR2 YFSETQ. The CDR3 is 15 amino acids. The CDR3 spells CASSFGQAPSYEQYF. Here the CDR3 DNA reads TGCGCCAGCAGCTTTGGACAAGCGCCTTCCTACGAGCAGTACTTC.

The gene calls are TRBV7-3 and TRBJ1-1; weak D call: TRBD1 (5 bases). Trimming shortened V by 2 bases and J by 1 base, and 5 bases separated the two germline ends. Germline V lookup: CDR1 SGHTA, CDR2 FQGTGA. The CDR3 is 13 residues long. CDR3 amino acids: CASSLDRNTEAFF. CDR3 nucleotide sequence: TGTGCCAGCAGCTTAGACAGGAACACTGAAGCTTTCTTT.

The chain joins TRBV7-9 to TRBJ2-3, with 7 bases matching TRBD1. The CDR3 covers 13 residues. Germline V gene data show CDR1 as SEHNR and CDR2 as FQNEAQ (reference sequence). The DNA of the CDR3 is TGTGTTTCGTCGTTCCAGGGGGAAGATACGCAGTATTTT. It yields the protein CVSSFQGEDTQYF.

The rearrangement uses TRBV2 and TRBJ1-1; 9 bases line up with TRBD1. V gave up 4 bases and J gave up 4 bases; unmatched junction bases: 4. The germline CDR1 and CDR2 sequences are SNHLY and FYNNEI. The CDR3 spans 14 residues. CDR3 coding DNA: TGTGCCAGCAGTGGACAGGGGGTGGGCACTGAAGCTTTCTTT. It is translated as CASSGQGVGTEAFF.

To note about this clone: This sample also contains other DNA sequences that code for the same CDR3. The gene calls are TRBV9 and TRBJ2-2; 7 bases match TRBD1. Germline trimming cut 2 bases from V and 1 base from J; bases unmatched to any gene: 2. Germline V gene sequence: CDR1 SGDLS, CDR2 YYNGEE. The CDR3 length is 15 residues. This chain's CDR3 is CASSVGTVNTGELFF. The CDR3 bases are TGTGCCAGCAGCGTCGGGACAGTGAACACCGGGGAGCTGTTTTTT.

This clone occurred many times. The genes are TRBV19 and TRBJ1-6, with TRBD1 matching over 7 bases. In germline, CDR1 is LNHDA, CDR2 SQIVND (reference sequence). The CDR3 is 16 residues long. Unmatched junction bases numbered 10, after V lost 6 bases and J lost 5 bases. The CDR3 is CASSLNSGQNNSPLHF. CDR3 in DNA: TGTGCCAGTAGCCTAAACTCGGGACAGAATAATTCACCCCTCCACTTT.